This passage covers 18 T cell receptor beta chains from one sample sequenced in a study of metastatic and nonmetastatic thyroid tumors. TCRdb reprocessed the PCR reads using MiXCR. The table has around 19,000 clones, 24% seen once. No patient had received any treatment before thyroid surgery. The sample taken for sequencing was tumor tissue. The receptors were gathered from a female donor with papillary thyroid cancer or a benign thyroid nodule (not recorded which). Some clones in this sample may be carry-over from other donors' samples.

This clone has at least ten counts. This sequence may be a read error, since a much larger clone differs from it by one base. The DNA for the CDR3 is TGTGCCAGCAGCACCATGACTAGCGAGAGAGGGAGTGAGCAGTTCTTC. Protein: CASSTMTSERGSEQFF. The chain joins TRBV12-3 or TRBV12-4 to TRBJ2-1; TRBD2 matches at 8 bases. J was trimmed by 9 bases and V by 6 bases; bases with no gene match: 16. The CDR3 extends over 16 amino acids.

This clone was seen a handful of times. This sequence joins TRBV24-1 and TRBJ2-3; D is ambiguous. This CDR3 comprises 13 residues. Germline V gene sequence: CDR1 KGHDR, CDR2 SFDVKD. The V and J ends lost 1 base and 3 bases respectively, with 4 bases between them. The CDR3 protein is CATSDFPTDTQYF. CDR3 nucleotide sequence: TGTGCCACCAGTGATTTCCCTACAGATACGCAGTATTTT.

This clone has only a few counts. The germline gene is not matched at one end of the junction; a read error may be the cause. The chain combines TRBV28 with TRBJ2-1; 8 nucleotides agree with TRBD2. Germline V gene data show CDR1 as MDHEN and CDR2 as SYDVKM. The CDR3 covers 16 residues. The CDR3 DNA is TGTGCCATCAGTCGGAATCTATCGGGAGGGTCGAATGAGCAGTTCTTC. This encodes CAISRNLSGGSNEQFF.

The rearrangement links TRBV11-2 to TRBJ2-7; D possibly uses TRBD1 or TRBD2 (6 bases each). CDR3 length: 16 residues. Trimming cost V 1 base and J 4 bases, with 17 bases left between them. Germline-derived CDR1 and CDR2 are SGHAT and FQNNGV. For the CDR3, the DNA is TGTGCCAGCAGCTTAGGGTATTTCGGGGGCATATACGAGCAGTACTTC. Its protein is CASSLGYFGGIYEQYF.

This clone was observed at least ten times. The chain has TRBV20-1 and TRBJ1-2, with a tentative D call TRBD1 (5 bases). With 3 bases removed from V and 8 bases from J, the gap between germline ends came to 19 bases. The CDR3 has 14 residues. CDR1 is DFQATT, CDR2 SNEGSKA, per germline (reference sequence). The CDR3 DNA reads as TGCAGTGCTAGTAGGGTACTGGGGGGGTACGGCTACACCTTC. Translation gives CSASRVLGGYGYTF.

The chain uses TRBV27 and TRBJ2-1, with 8 bases that match TRBD2. With V trimmed by 4 bases and J by 8 bases, 16 bases remained unmatched. The CDR3 contains 17 residues. CDR1 MNHEY and CDR2 SMNVEV come from the germline V gene (reference sequence). The CDR3 loop reads CASSSWVVERELDEQFF. In DNA form, the CDR3 reads TGTGCCAGCAGTTCCTGGGTAGTCGAGCGGGAGTTAGATGAGCAGTTCTTC.

This clone is deemed medium-sized. This chain joins TRBV5-6 and TRBJ1-1; D gene ambiguous. Between the trimmed V and J ends, which lost 1 base and 5 bases, there was a span of 18 bases. CDR3 size: 16 residues. CDR1 is SGHDT, CDR2 YYEEEE, per germline. The CDR3 sequence: CASSLSVWGRGTEAFF. Here the CDR3 DNA reads TGTGCCAGCAGCTTGTCGGTTTGGGGAAGAGGGACTGAAGCTTTCTTT.

Sample share makes this clone medium-sized. The CDR3 DNA reads as TGTGCCAGCAGTTATTACTCACAGCGGGAGGCCCGCGGGAATACGCAGTATTTT. Translation gives CASSYYSQREARGNTQYF. This chain connects TRBV6-6 to TRBJ2-3, with 9 bases lining up with TRBD2. CDR3 length equals 18 residues. The J segment lost 7 bases and the V segment lost 3 bases, leaving 17 bases of the junction unmatched. Per the germline V gene, CDR1 is MNHNY and CDR2 is SVGAGI (reference sequence).

This chain connects TRBV20-1 to TRBJ1-1; weak D call: TRBD1 (5 bases). CDR1 and CDR2 from the germline V gene are DFQATT and SNEGSKA (reference sequence). Trimming pared 7 bases from V and 2 bases from J, leaving 14 bases between. The CDR3 extends over 13 amino acids. CDR3 amino acids: CSGSRQINTEAFF. The CDR3 nucleotides are TGCAGTGGGTCCCGACAGATTAACACTGAAGCTTTCTTT.

With regard to this clone: A much larger clonotype is one base distant, so this may be a read error. The chain couples TRBV6-1 to TRBJ1-1; 7 bases agree with TRBD1. The CDR3 sequence is 13 residues long. Germline lookup yields CDR1 MNHNS and CDR2 SASEGT. DNA of the CDR3: TGTGTCAACAGTCGAGCAGGGGGCACTGAAGCTTTCTTT. Translated: CVNSRAGGTEAFF.

This clone was counted ten times or more. This sequence joins TRBV18 and TRBJ2-7; D is possibly TRBD2 (5 bases). Trimming cost V 6 bases and J 5 bases, with 26 bases left between them. The CDR3 loop spans 17 amino acids. The germline CDR1 and CDR2 sequences are KGHSH and LQKENI. Here the CDR3 DNA reads TGTGCCAGCTCCCTAATGCGAGGGAGCGGCATTGGGGACGAGCAGTACTTC. It codes for CASSLMRGSGIGDEQYF.

The chain employs TRBV20-1 and TRBJ1-1, with D perhaps matching TRBD1 (5 bases). The CDR3 has 14 amino acids. The germline V gene encodes CDR1 DFQATT and CDR2 SNEGSKA (reference sequence). V was cut by 1 base and J by 5 bases, with 14 bases left in between. DNA of the CDR3: TGCAGTGCTAGAGGGGGAGGGGCGCGGACTGAAGCTTTCTTT. It codes for CSARGGGARTEAFF.

The table lists this clone with many counts. The CDR3 sequence is CASSPMVSGTGRDEQYF. The CDR3 DNA reads TGTGCCAGCAGCCCAATGGTCTCCGGGACAGGTCGAGACGAGCAGTACTTC. This chain joins TRBV25-1 and TRBJ2-7, with 8 nucleotides matching TRBD1. The CDR3 consists of 17 residues. V lost 6 bases, J lost 5 bases, and 18 bases stayed unmatched. From germline, CDR1 is MGHDK and CDR2 SYGVNS.

Judged by abundance, this clone is medium-sized. The V gene is TRBV5-1, the J gene TRBJ1-1, with a possible D match to TRBD1 (5 bases). CDR3 length equals 14 residues. Trimming removed 1 base at V and 4 bases at J, with 11 bases between. Germline V gene data show CDR1 as SGHRS and CDR2 as YFSETQ. DNA of the CDR3: TGCGCCAGCAGCTTGTTGGGACCTGGCACTGAAGCTTTCTTT. Residues: CASSLLGPGTEAFF. Full variable domain (rest looked up from reference TRBV5-1 and TRBJ1-1): KAGVTQTPRYLIKTRGQQVTLSCSPISGHRSVSWYQQTPGQGLQFLFEYFSETQRNKGNFPGRFSGRQFSNSRSEMNVSTLELGDSALYLCASSLLGPGTEAFFGQGTRLTVV.

The chain uses TRBV7-9 and TRBJ1-6; D is undetermined. V lost 8 bases to trimming and J lost 8 bases, with 1 base between them. This CDR3 has 9 amino acids. CDR1 SEHNR and CDR2 FQNEAQ come from the germline V gene (reference sequence). CDR3 DNA: TGTGCCAGCGATTCACCCCTCCACTTT. It is translated as CASDSPLHF.

In this sample, this clone turned up many times. CDR3 sequence reads: CASLSTPGQGSYF. In DNA form, the CDR3 reads TGTGCCAGCCTATCGACCCCGGGACAGGGTTCGTATTTT. The chain links TRBV28 to TRBJ2-3; 9 nucleotides match TRBD1. Germline assignment: CDR1 MDHEN and CDR2 SYDVKM. The CDR3 sequence is 13 residues long. Trimming took 8 bases from V and 14 from J; bases not matched to a gene: 14. The complete variable domain, with remaining parts taken from reference TRBV28 and TRBJ2-3, reads DVKVTQSSRYLVKRTGEKVFLECVQDMDHENMFWYRQDPGLGLRLIYFSYDVKMKEKGDIPEGYSVSREKKERFSLILESASTNQTSMYLCASLSTPGQGSYFGPGTRLTVL.

This clone was observed at least ten times. This chain connects TRBV18 to TRBJ2-2, with D maybe TRBD1 (6 bases). This CDR3 has 15 amino acids. The germline CDR1 and CDR2 sequences are KGHSH and LQKENI. The V gene lost 6 bases and the J gene lost 1 base, with 12 bases spanning the gap. CDR3 in DNA: TGTGCCAGCTCGCTTACAGGGCGGAACACCGGGGAGCTGTTTTTT. The encoded protein is CASSLTGRNTGELFF. Full variable domain (missing parts from reference TRBV18 and TRBJ2-2): NAGVMQNPRHLVRRRGQEARLRCSPMKGHSHVYWYRQLPEEGLKFMVYLQKENIIDESGMPKERFSAEFPKEGPSILRIQQVVRGDSAAYFCASSLTGRNTGELFFGEGSRLTVL.

V gene TRBV7-2 combines with J gene TRBJ2-3; 7 bases are shared with TRBD2. CDR3 length: 14 amino acids. Per germline, CDR1 SGHTA and CDR2 FQGNSA. The junction had 4 bases not matched to a gene; V was cut back by 4 bases and J by 3 bases. The DNA of the CDR3 is TGTGCCAGCAGCTGGCGACTAGCTACAGATACGCAGTATTTT. This encodes CASSWRLATDTQYF. Together with reference TRBV7-2 and TRBJ2-3, the CDR3 gives the full variable domain: GAGVSQSPSNKVTEKGKDVELRCDPISGHTALYWYRQSLGQGLEFLIYFQGNSAPDKSGLPSDRFSAERTGGSVSTLTIQRTQQEDSAVYLCASSWRLATDTQYFGPGTRLTVL.